These 2 T cell receptor beta chains came from one sample sequenced in a study of cytomegalovirus exposure and HLA in healthy donors. The PCR had 60 Vbeta and 13 Jbeta primers. This table comes from immunoSEQ multiplex PCR, and its TCRdb copy is limited to in-frame clones, with some not included. Among some 200,000 clones listed, around 89% were seen once. The source material was PBMCs. These TCRs come from a woman aged 18-30 years in good health and CMV-seronegative.

The rearrangement joins TRBV29-1 to TRBJ2-7; no clear D gene. Germline V gene lookup returns CDR1 SQVTM and CDR2 ANQGSEA. The V and J ends lost 4 bases and 4 bases respectively, with 8 bases between them. The CDR3 is 11 amino acids. The CDR3 protein is CSVVLSYEQYF. The CDR3 bases are TGCAGCGTTGTTCTGTCTTACGAGCAGTACTTC.

Note on this clone: The sample contains more than one DNA sequence encoding this CDR3. This sequence joins TRBV10-3 and TRBJ1-5, with TRBD1 matching over 7 bases. This CDR3 has 15 residues. With V trimmed by 4 bases and J by 2 bases, 5 bases remained unmatched. CDR1 is ENHRY and CDR2 is SYGVKD in the germline V gene. This chain's CDR3 is CAISGQGRGNQPQHF. DNA of the CDR3: TGTGCCATCAGTGGACAGGGACGGGGCAATCAGCCCCAGCATTTT.